Listed below are T cell receptor beta chains from one sample, sequenced in a study of T cell responses to AZD1222 COVID-19 vaccine. Libraries were prepared by immunoSEQ multiplex PCR; TCRdb keeps only in-frame clonotypes and omits some of them. The sample holds roughly 100,000 clones; about nine tenths are singletons and the top ten take roughly 8%. The specimen comprised peripheral blood, sampled 28 days after the second AZD1222 dose. All receptors come from an adult who received the AZD1222 COVID-19 vaccine. Each CDR3 is given with its conserved first and last residue.

cdr3_length v_call cdr3_aa
15 TRBV27 CASSFRSAGRETQYF
13 TRBV29-1 CSVTPTGRNGYTF
14 TRBV11-2 CASDRGVFGEKLFF
15 TRBV19 CASSKTGLSTGELFF
13 TRBV3-1/TRBV3-2 CASSQTEKGEQYF
14 TRBV11-2 CASSLQGHHQPQHF
14 TRBV10-2 CASSAAGDTGELFF
14 TRBV10-3 CAISGSGDGSPLHF
15 TRBV2 CASSEFGTFNQPQHF
16 TRBV4-1 CASSQFHLSNNSPLHF
14 TRBV6-5 CASSYAQNNQPQHF
12 TRBV7-8 CASSPGAYGYTF
17 TRBV5-4 CASSHKGTSGGGYEQYF
17 TRBV4-1 CASSPMFARVGTGELFF
13 TRBV11-3 CASSLTQGNEQFF
13 TRBV12-3/TRBV12-4 CASRRGGQETQYF
12 TRBV29-1 CSVGVWGEGYTF
14 TRBV6-1 CASSETKTYNEQFF
14 TRBV4-2 CASSGQISTDTQYF